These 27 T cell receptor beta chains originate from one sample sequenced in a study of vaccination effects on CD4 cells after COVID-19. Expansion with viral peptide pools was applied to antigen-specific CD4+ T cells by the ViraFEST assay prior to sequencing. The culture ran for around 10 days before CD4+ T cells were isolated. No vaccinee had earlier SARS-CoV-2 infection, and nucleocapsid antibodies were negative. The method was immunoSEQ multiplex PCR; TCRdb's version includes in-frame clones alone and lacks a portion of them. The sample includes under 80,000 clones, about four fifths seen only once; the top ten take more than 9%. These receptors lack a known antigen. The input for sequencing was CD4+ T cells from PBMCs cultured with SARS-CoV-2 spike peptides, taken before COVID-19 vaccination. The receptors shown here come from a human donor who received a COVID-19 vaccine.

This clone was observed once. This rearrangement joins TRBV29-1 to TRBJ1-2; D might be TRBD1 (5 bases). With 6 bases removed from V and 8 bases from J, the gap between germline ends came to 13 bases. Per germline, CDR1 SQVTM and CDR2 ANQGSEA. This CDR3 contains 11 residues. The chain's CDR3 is CSVGTDVGYTF. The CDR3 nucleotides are TGCAGCGTCGGGACCGACGTCGGCTACACCTTC.

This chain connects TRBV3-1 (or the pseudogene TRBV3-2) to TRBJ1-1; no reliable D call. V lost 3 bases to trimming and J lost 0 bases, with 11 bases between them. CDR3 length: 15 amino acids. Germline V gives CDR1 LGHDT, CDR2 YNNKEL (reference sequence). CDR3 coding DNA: TGTGCCAGCAGCCACAACAGTATTATGAACACTGAAGCTTTCTTT. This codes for CASSHNSIMNTEAFF.

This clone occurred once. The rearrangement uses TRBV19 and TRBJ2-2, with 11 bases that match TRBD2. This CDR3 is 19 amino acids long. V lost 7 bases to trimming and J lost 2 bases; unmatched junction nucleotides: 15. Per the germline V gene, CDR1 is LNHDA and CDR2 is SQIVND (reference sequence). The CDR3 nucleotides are TGTGCCAGTACCATCCCAAGGGGGCTAGCGGGGGGAAACACCGGGGAGCTGTTTTTT. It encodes CASTIPRGLAGGNTGELFF.

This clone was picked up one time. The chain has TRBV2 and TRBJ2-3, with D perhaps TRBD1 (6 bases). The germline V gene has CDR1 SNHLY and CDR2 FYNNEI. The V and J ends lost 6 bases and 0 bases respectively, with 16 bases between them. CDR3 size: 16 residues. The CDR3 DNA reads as TGTGCCAGCAGCAACTCGGGGACACCTAGCACAGATACGCAGTATTTT. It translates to CASSNSGTPSTDTQYF.

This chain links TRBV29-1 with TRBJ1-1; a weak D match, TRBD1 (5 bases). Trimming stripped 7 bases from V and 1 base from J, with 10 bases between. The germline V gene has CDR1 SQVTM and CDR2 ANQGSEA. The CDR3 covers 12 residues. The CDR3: CSGWGGNTEAFF. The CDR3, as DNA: TGCAGCGGCTGGGGGGGGAACACTGAAGCTTTCTTT.

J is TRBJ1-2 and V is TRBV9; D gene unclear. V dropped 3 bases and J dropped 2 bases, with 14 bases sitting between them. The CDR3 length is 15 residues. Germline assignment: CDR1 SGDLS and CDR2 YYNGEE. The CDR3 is CASSGSGGYNYGYTF. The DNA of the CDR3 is TGTGCCAGCAGCGGCTCTGGAGGGTACAACTATGGCTACACCTTC.

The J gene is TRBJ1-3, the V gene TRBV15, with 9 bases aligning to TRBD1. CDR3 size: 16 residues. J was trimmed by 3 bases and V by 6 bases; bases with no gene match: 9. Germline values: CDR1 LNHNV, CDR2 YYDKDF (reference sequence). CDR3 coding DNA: TGTGCCACCAGTTCGGGACAGGGAATTTTTGGAAACACCATATATTTT. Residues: CATSSGQGIFGNTIYF. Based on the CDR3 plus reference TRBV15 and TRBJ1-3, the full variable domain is DAMVIQNPRYQVTQFGKPVTLSCSQTLNHNVMYWYQQKSSQAPKLLFHYYDKDFNNEADTPDNFQSRRPNTSFCFLDIRSPGLGDTAMYLCATSSGQGIFGNTIYFGEGSWLTVV.

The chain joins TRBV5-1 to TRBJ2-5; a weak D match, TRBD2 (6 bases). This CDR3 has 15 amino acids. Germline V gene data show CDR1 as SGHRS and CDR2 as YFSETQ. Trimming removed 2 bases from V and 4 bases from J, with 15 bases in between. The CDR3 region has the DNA TGCGCCAGCAGCTTCGCCTCGGGAGAGGGAGAGACCCAGTACTTC. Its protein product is CASSFASGEGETQYF.

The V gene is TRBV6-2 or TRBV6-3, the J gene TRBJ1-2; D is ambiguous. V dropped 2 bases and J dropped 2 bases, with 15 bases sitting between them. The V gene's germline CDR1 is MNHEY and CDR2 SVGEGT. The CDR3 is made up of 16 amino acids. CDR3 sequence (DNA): TGTGCCAGCAGTTACGGAGGGCCTGGCACGAACTATGGCTACACCTTC. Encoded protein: CASSYGGPGTNYGYTF.

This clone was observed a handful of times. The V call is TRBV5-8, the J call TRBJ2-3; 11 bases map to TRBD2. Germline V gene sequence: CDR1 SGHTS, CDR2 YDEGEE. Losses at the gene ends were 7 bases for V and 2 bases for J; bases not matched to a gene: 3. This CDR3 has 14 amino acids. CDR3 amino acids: CASPSGGPTDTQYF. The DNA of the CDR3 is TGTGCCAGCCCTAGCGGGGGGCCCACAGATACGCAGTATTTT.

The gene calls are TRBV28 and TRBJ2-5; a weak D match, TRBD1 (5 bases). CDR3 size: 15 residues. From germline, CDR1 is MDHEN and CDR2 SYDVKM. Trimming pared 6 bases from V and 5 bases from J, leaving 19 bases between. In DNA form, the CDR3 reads TGTGCCAGCAGCCCTCGTGGGGCCATAGTCGAGACCCAGTACTTC. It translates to CASSPRGAIVETQYF. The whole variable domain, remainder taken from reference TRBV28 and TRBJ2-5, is DVKVTQSSRYLVKRTGEKVFLECVQDMDHENMFWYRQDPGLGLRLIYFSYDVKMKEKGDIPEGYSVSREKKERFSLILESASTNQTSMYLCASSPRGAIVETQYFGPGTRLLVL.

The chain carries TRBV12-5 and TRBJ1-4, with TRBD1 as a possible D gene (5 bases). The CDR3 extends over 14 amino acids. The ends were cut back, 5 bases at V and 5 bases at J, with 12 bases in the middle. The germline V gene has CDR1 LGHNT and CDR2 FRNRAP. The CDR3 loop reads CASGPGTQNEKLFF. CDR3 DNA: TGTGCTAGTGGTCCCGGGACGCAAAATGAAAAACTGTTTTTT.

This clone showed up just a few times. The CDR3 region has the DNA TGTGCCAGTAGTATAGACGGGGCAGGGCGGGTGAACACTGAAGCTTTCTTT. It yields the protein CASSIDGAGRVNTEAFF. This chain links TRBV19 with TRBJ1-1; maybe TRBD1 (5 bases). The CDR3 spans 17 residues. Germline V gives CDR1 LNHDA, CDR2 SQIVND (reference sequence). The V and J ends lost 0 bases and 0 bases respectively, with 14 bases between them.

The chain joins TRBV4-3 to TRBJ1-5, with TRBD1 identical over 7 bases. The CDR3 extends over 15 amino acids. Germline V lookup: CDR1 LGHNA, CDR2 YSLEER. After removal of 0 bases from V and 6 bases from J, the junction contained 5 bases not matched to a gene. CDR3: CASSQDLGQIQPQHF. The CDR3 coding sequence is TGCGCCAGCAGCCAAGATTTGGGACAGATTCAGCCCCAGCATTTT.

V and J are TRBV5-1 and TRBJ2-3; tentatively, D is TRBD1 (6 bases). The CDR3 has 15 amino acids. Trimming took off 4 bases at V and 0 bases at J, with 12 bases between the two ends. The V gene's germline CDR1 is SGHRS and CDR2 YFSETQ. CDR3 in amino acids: CASSLHRESTDTQYF. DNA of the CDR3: TGCGCCAGCAGCCTCCACAGGGAGAGCACAGATACGCAGTATTTT. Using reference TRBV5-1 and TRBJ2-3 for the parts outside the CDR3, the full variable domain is KAGVTQTPRYLIKTRGQQVTLSCSPISGHRSVSWYQQTPGQGLQFLFEYFSETQRNKGNFPGRFSGRQFSNSRSEMNVSTLELGDSALYLCASSLHRESTDTQYFGPGTRLTVL.

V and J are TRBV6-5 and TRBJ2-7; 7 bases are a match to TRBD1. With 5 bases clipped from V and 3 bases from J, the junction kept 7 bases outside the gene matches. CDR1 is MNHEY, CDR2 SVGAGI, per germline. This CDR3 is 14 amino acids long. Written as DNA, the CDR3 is TGTGCCAGCAGTCGAGGACAGGCCAGCTACGAGCAGTACGTC. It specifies CASSRGQASYEQYV.

CDR3 sequence: CASSYSRGTEAFF. The CDR3 DNA is TGTGCCAGCAGTTACTCCCGGGGCACTGAAGCTTTCTTT. V gene TRBV6-5 combines with J gene TRBJ1-1; D not resolved. The CDR3 extends over 13 amino acids. V dropped 0 bases and J dropped 4 bases, with 6 bases sitting between them. Looked up from germline, CDR1 is MNHEY and CDR2 is SVGAGI.

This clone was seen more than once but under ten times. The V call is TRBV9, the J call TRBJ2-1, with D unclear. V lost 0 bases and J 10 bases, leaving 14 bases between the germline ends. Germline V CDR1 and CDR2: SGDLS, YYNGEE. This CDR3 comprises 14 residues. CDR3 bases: TGTGCCAGCAGCGTAGAGTCCCCTAGATCCGAGCAGTTCTTC. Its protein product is CASSVESPRSEQFF. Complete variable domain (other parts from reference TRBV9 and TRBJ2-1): DSGVTQTPKHLITATGQRVTLRCSPRSGDLSVYWYQQSLDQGLQFLIQYYNGEERAKGNILERFSAQQFPDLHSELNLSSLELGDSALYFCASSVESPRSEQFFGPGTRLTVL.

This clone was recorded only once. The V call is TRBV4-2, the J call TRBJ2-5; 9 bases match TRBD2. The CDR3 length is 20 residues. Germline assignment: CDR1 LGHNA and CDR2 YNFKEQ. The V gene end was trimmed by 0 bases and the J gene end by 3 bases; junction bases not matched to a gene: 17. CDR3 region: CASSQDVAGVGGGRKETQYF. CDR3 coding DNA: TGTGCCAGCAGCCAAGATGTAGCGGGGGTAGGGGGGGGAAGAAAAGAGACCCAGTACTTC.

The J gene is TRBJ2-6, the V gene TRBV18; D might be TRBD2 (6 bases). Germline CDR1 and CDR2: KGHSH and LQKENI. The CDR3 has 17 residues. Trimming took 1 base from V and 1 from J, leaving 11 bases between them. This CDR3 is CASSPLAVRSGANVLTF. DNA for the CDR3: TGTGCCAGCTCACCACTAGCGGTTAGGTCTGGGGCCAACGTCCTGACTTTC.

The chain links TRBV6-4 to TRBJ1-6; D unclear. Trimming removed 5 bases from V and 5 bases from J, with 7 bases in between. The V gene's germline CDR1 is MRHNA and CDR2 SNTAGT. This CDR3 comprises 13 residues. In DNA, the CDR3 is TGTGCCAGCAGTATGACGGATAATTCACCCCTCCACTTT. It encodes CASSMTDNSPLHF.

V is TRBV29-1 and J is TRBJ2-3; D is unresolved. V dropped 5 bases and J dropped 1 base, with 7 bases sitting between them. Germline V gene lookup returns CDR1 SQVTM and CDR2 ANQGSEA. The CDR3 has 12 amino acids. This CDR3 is CSVKKGTDTQYF. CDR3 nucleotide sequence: TGCAGCGTTAAAAAGGGCACAGATACGCAGTATTTT.

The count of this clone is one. The CDR3 sequence: CATQDRYNTGELFF. Here the CDR3 DNA reads TGTGCCACCCAAGACAGGTATAACACCGGGGAGCTGTTTTTT. This chain uses TRBV15 with TRBJ2-2, with D perhaps TRBD1 (6 bases). V was trimmed by 8 bases and J by 2 bases, leaving 12 bases between them. Germline V CDR1 and CDR2: LNHNV, YYDKDF (reference sequence). The CDR3 length is 14 residues.

CDR3 DNA: TGTGCCAGCAGACCCCCGGGACTAGCTATGGATACGCAGTATTTT. Its protein product is CASRPPGLAMDTQYF. The V and J genes are TRBV7-3 and TRBJ2-3; 9 bases align to TRBD2. After removal of 6 bases from V and 6 bases from J, the junction contained 10 bases not matched to a gene. Per germline, CDR1 SGHTA and CDR2 FQGTGA. CDR3 size: 15 residues.

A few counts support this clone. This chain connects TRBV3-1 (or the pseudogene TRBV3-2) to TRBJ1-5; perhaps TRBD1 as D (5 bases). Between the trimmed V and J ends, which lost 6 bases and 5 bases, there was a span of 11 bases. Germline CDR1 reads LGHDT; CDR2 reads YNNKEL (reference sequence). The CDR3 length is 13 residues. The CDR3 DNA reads TGTGCCAGCAGTCCCCGGGGGGATCAGCCCCAGCATTTT. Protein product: CASSPRGDQPQHF.

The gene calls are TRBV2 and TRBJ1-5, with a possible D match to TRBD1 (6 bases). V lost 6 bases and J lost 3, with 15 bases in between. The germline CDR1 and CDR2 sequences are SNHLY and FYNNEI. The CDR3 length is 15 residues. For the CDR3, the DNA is TGTGCCAGCAGGGGGGGGCAGGGTTTCAATCAGCCCCAGCATTTT. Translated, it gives CASRGGQGFNQPQHF.

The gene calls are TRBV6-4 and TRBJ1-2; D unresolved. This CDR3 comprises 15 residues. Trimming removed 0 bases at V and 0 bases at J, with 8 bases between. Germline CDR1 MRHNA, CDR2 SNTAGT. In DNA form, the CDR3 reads TGTGCCAGCAGTGACTCCGGGGTAGCTAACTATGGCTACACCTTC. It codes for CASSDSGVANYGYTF.